This TCR beta chain was sequenced during a study of blood T cells in healthy people across ages. Donors were healthy Caucasian individuals from Russia aged about 6 to 95. Isolation yielded PBMCs, at least 6.5 million per sample, in every case. Study findings and constraints: Naive CD4+ cells and diversity were both higher in long-lived donors than in aged donors.

Primers used in a second PCR of about 7 to 12 cycles were a sample-barcoded 5' primer and a J-beta primer mix. Each TCR beta cDNA got a 12-nucleotide random molecular identifier. TCRdb re-derived calls from the 5' RACE reads in MiXCR, one entry per CDR3 protein. The repertoire holds hundreds of thousands of distinct CDR3 sequences, with around three fifths as singletons. The CDR3 contains 14 residues. Trimming at V came to 8 bases and at J to 4 bases, leaving 9 bases not matched to a gene. Notes on this clonotype: Its antigen is still unknown.

Sequences were obtained from blood. This clonotype was sampled from a man aged 35 to 55 in good health. The chain is built from TRBV12-3 or TRBV12-4 and TRBJ2-3; TRBD2 aligns across 7 bases. DNA for the CDR3: TGTGCCAGCCGTCCCGGGGGGTCCGCAGATACGCAGTATTTT. It codes for CASRPGGSADTQYF.